This T cell receptor (beta chain) was identified during a study of T cells in Graves' hyperthyroidism and ophthalmopathy (dated 2019 in TCRdb). For context, the study as a whole: To identify distinguishing TCR V-J signatures, a discovery cohort of 95 to 100 patients was used, comprising fewer than 45 with Graves' ophthalmopathy and 57 with stable Graves' hyperthyroidism. The paper reports TCR Vbeta CDR3 sequencing of fewer than 150 peripheral blood samples: 40 or so ophthalmopathy, 70 to 85 hyperthyroidism and approximately 17 progressor patients. After blood sampling, hyperthyroidism patients were treated with methimazole at a starting dose of 30 mg daily, and ophthalmopathy patients were treated with high-dose intravenous methylprednisolone. Prospective prediction of ophthalmopathy was tested in an independent validation cohort of under 20 hyperthyroidism patients and around 16 patients who later progressed to ophthalmopathy. In addition, the study compared T-cell repertoires in thyroid tissue and in blood from five to seven Graves' hyperthyroidism patients. The approximately 98 discovery patients were randomly divided into training and test sets at a 7:3 ratio. Overall results and qualifications from the work: Most expanded thyroid clonotypes (frequency above 0.001) were also found in blood, which suggests that blood repertoires may mirror thyroid immune responses. In cross-validation, a model built on a 13 V-J signature told ophthalmopathy apart from stable hyperthyroidism with under 90% sensitivity and 81% to 82% specificity, and in testing the same model reached 80%/75%. Sample size was not statistically predetermined, and investigators were not blinded to group allocation. In validation, the model predicted progression to ophthalmopathy a median of about 6.5 months before onset, with roughly 71% sensitivity and roughly 77% specificity.

Concerning this clonotype itself: Its antigen remains unidentified. One base away there is no much larger clone; base qualities are not given.

Stable Graves' hyperthyroidism was defined as no progression to ophthalmopathy during 18 months of follow-up. Hyperthyroidism patients were newly diagnosed, with disease duration under 2 months, and aged 18 to 65 years. The study excluded patients with uncontrolled infections, other autoimmune diseases, pregnancy or lactation. Diagnoses relied on clinical symptoms, serum thyroxine and TRAb, thyroid ultrasound and orbital computed tomography. Total RNA was extracted with Trizol reagent, and quality was checked on an Agilent 2100 Bioanalyzer. Amplification of TCR beta CDR3 regions was carried out from RNA transcripts. The first round of RT-PCR for the TCR CDR3 was performed with the HTBI primer set and the Qiagen OneStep RT-PCR kit. Libraries were constructed in a second round of multiplex PCR, after which size selection and purification were carried out. Paired-end sequencing of the libraries was performed with 100 bp reads on an Illumina HiSeq2000. Under the source paper's analysis protocol: Raw data were processed with SOAPnuke, discarding reads with adapters, uncalled bases, mean Phred below 15, or no exact constant-primer or identifier match. High-quality paired reads were merged using COPE v1.2.5, and each unique nucleotide sequence was defined as a clonotype. Clonotypes were aligned to IMGT TRBV, TRBD and TRBJ reference segments using MiTCR v1.1. The analysis was restricted to V-J combinations with a frequency above 0.0001, which together covered roughly 99% of the repertoires. The TCS score was defined as the ratio of F50 (clonal expansion) to E x V (chaos), calculated using BLOSUM62-based TCRdist between CDR3 peptides within each V-J. Welch's t-statistics and random forest reduced fewer than 550 V-J features to fewer than 15, which were used in a naive Bayes classifier (R e1071). The similarity between thyroid and blood repertoires was quantified using the Morisita-Horn index. The public reads were quality trimmed at Q25 with fastp and then assembled into clones with MiXCR by TCRdb, keeping productive beta chains. Every entry covers one CDR3 protein and lists the most common genes and DNA from its rows. These V and J calls rely on TCRdb rather than the paper's analysis. This sample gives 610,000 or so distinct CDR3 sequences in total; just over 45% of them show up just once. Around 7.7% of the sample belongs to the ten largest clones.

The germline V gene sets CDR1 to MGHDK and CDR2 to SYGVNS. The CDR3, from cysteine to phenylalanine, totals 15 residues. CDR3 DNA is the only sequence kept; it has 45 bases, read in frame from the first base. Trimming removed 4 bases from V and 5 bases from J; the gene matches leave 10 bases unexplained. Here the chain combines TRBV25-1 and TRBJ1-2, with 7 junctional bases fitting TRBD1. The sample was peripheral blood or thyroid tissue (not recorded which). The source of this sequence is a woman aged 18 to 35 with Graves' hyperthyroidism. The DNA is TGTGCCAGCAGTGCCACAGGGGTCTTCGGTTATGGCTACACCTTC. It translates as CASSATGVFGYGYTF.